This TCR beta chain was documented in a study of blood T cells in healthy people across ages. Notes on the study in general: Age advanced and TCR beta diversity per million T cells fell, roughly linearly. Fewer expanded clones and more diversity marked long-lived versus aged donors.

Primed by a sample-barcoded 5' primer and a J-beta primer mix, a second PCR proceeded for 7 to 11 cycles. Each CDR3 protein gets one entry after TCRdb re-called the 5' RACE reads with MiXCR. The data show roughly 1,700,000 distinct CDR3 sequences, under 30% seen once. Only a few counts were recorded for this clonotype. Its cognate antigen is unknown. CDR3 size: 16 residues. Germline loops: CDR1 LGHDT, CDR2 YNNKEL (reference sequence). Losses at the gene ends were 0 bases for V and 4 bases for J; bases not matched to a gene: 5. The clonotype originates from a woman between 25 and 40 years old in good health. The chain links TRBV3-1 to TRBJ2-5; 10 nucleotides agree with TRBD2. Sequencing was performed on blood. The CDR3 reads CASSQDLASGRETQYF. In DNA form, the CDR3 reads TGTGCCAGCAGCCAAGATCTGGCTAGCGGGAGAGAGACCCAGTACTTC.